What follows are 24 T cell receptor beta chains derived from one specimen sequenced in a study of T cell responses to AZD1222 COVID-19 vaccine. TCRdb's copy holds only in-frame clones and misses some; the assay was immunoSEQ multiplex PCR. The sample consists of fewer than 150,000 clones, 80% to 90% of them appearing once. Sample: peripheral blood, taken 28 days after the second AZD1222 dose. The receptors here all came from an adult who received the AZD1222 COVID-19 vaccine.

The chain employs TRBV7-2 and TRBJ1-1; 8 bases agree with TRBD1. The CDR3 runs to 14 residues. CDR1 SGHTA and CDR2 FQGNSA come from the germline V gene. V lost 3 bases and J lost 3; bases outside the gene matches: 3. DNA for the CDR3: TGTGCCAGCAGCTTTTCGACAGGGGACACTGAAGCTTTCTTT. Residues: CASSFSTGDTEAFF.

The rearrangement links TRBV7-6 to TRBJ2-3; 7 positions match TRBD1. CDR1 is SGHVS and CDR2 is FNYEAQ in the germline V gene. V dropped 4 bases and J dropped 0; count of bases not matched to a gene: 1. This CDR3 region has 14 residues. The CDR3 sequence is CASSSRGSTDTQYF. The CDR3 nucleotides are TGTGCCAGCAGCTCCAGGGGGAGCACAGATACGCAGTATTTT.

The chain uses TRBV7-9 and TRBJ1-5; tentatively, D is TRBD1 (6 bases). The V end lost 1 base, the J end lost 4 bases, and 14 bases lay between the germline ends. The CDR3 is 16 residues long. The germline CDR1 and CDR2 sequences are SEHNR and FQNEAQ (reference sequence). CDR3 amino acids: CASSLVGRGGNQPQHF. The CDR3 DNA reads TGTGCCAGCAGCTTAGTTGGCAGGGGTGGGAATCAGCCCCAGCATTTT.

The V call is TRBV5-4, the J call TRBJ2-1; maybe TRBD1 (6 bases). This CDR3 has 14 residues. Trimming removed 6 bases at V and 8 bases at J, with 18 bases between. Germline CDR1 and CDR2: SGHNT and YYREEE (reference sequence). The CDR3 DNA follows: TGTGCCAGCACCCGTCAACAGGGCATGCATGAGCAGTTCTTC. It yields the protein CASTRQQGMHEQFF. Based on the CDR3 plus reference TRBV5-4 and TRBJ2-1, the full variable domain is ETGVTQSPTHLIKTRGQQVTLRCSSQSGHNTVSWYQQALGQGPQFIFQYYREEENGRGNFPPRFSGLQFPNYSSELNVNALELDDSALYLCASTRQQGMHEQFFGPGTRLTVL.

This rearrangement joins TRBV6-5 to TRBJ1-3, with D possibly TRBD1 on 6 matching bases. Germline V lookup: CDR1 MNHEY, CDR2 SVGAGI. V lost 8 bases and J lost 1, with 12 bases in between. CDR3 length equals 14 residues. As DNA, the CDR3 is TGTGCCAGCGAGACAGGAGAATCTGGAAACACCATATATTTT. Residues: CASETGESGNTIYF.

This chain joins TRBV4-1 and TRBJ2-7; D is unclear. The CDR3 contains 14 residues. Between the trimmed V and J ends, which lost 4 bases and 2 bases, there was a span of 12 bases. Germline CDR1 is MGHRA and CDR2 is YSYEKL. The CDR3 loop is CASSPPDRTYEQYF. For the CDR3, the DNA is TGCGCCAGCAGCCCCCCAGACCGAACCTACGAGCAGTACTTC.

The chain joins TRBV6-1 to TRBJ2-4; D is perhaps TRBD1 (6 bases). There are 14 residues in the CDR3. CDR1 MNHNS and CDR2 SASEGT come from the germline V gene. The V end lost 3 bases, the J end lost 8 bases, and 14 bases lay between the germline ends. The CDR3 DNA sequence: TGTGCCAGCAGTGATATGGGGGCTCGGGACATTCAGTACTTC. The encoded protein is CASSDMGARDIQYF.

This rearrangement joins TRBV29-1 to TRBJ1-6, with D possibly being TRBD1 (6 bases). The CDR3 length is 14 residues. Trimming shortened V by 6 bases and J by 3 bases, and 12 bases separated the two germline ends. CDR1 is SQVTM, CDR2 ANQGSEA, per germline. The CDR3 sequence is CSVRRGNYNSPLHF. The CDR3, as DNA: TGCAGCGTCCGGAGGGGGAACTATAATTCACCCCTCCACTTT.

V and J are TRBV18 and TRBJ1-1; D not certain. The CDR3 contains 15 residues. Trimming cost V 0 bases and J 3 bases, with 11 bases left between them. The germline gives CDR1 KGHSH, CDR2 LQKENI. The CDR3 loop reads CASSPPKVVDTEAFF. CDR3 sequence (DNA): TGTGCCAGCTCACCACCGAAAGTGGTGGACACTGAAGCTTTCTTT.

CDR3 loop: CASSQPPYRENTGELFF. In DNA, the CDR3 is TGTGCCAGCAGCCAACCCCCCTACAGGGAGAACACCGGGGAGCTGTTTTTT. The rearrangement uses TRBV3-1 (or the pseudogene TRBV3-2) and TRBJ2-2, with TRBD1 as a possible D gene (6 bases). V was trimmed by 2 bases and J by 1 base, leaving 14 bases between them. CDR1 and CDR2 from the germline V gene are LGHDT and YNNKEL (reference sequence). The CDR3 runs 17 residues.

V usage is TRBV4-1 and J usage is TRBJ2-7, with D uncertain. The germline V gene has CDR1 MGHRA and CDR2 YSYEKL. The CDR3 loop spans 14 amino acids. V lost 1 base to trimming and J lost 4 bases, with 11 bases between them. CDR3 sequence (DNA): TGCGCCAGCAGCCAAGCCCAGCAAGGTTACGAGCAGTACTTC. Its translation: CASSQAQQGYEQYF.

This sequence joins TRBV2 and TRBJ1-2, with no clear D. The V gene's germline CDR1 is SNHLY and CDR2 FYNNEI. This CDR3 comprises 13 residues. V lost 3 bases and J lost 4, with 9 bases in between. Here the CDR3 reads CASSEDPGYGYTF. DNA of the CDR3: TGTGCCAGCAGTGAGGATCCGGGCTATGGCTACACCTTC.

The chain joins TRBV5-1 to TRBJ1-2, with TRBD1 matching over 7 bases. This CDR3 spans 14 amino acids. Losses at the gene ends were 4 bases for V and 5 bases for J; bases not matched to a gene: 8. CDR1 is SGHRS, CDR2 YFSETQ, per germline. CDR3: CASSTSGTEYGYTF. In nucleotides, the CDR3 is TGCGCCAGCAGCACCTCCGGGACAGAGTATGGCTACACCTTC.

The J gene is TRBJ1-1, the V gene TRBV7-8, with 9 bases lining up with TRBD1. V shed 3 bases and J 5 bases; nucleotides not matched to a gene: 13. The CDR3 consists of 17 residues. The germline V gene encodes CDR1 SGHVS and CDR2 FQNEAQ. Written as DNA, the CDR3 is TGTGCCAGCAGCTTCGTCACCGGGACAGGGACCTGGACTGAAGCTTTCTTT. Translated: CASSFVTGTGTWTEAFF. Looking up the rest from reference TRBV7-8 and TRBJ1-1 gives the full variable domain: GAGVSQSPRYKVAKRGQDVALRCDPISGHVSLFWYQQALGQGPEFLTYFQNEAQLDKSGLPSDRFFAERPEGSVSTLKIQRTQQEDSAVYLCASSFVTGTGTWTEAFFGQGTRLTVV.

V and J are TRBV7-9 and TRBJ2-3, with TRBD1 identical over 9 bases. Germline V gene lookup returns CDR1 SEHNR and CDR2 FQNEAQ (reference sequence). Trimming took 3 bases from V and 2 from J; bases not matched to a gene: 12. The CDR3 spans 18 residues. The DNA for the CDR3 is TGTGCCAGCAGCTTCCAGGACAGGGGATCCTTCCTCACAGATACGCAGTATTTT. This gives the protein CASSFQDRGSFLTDTQYF.

This clone was observed a handful of times. The V call is TRBV29-1, the J call TRBJ2-1, with unresolved D. Trimming removed 6 bases from V and 8 bases from J, with 14 bases in between. The CDR3 runs to 12 residues. Germline CDR1 SQVTM, CDR2 ANQGSEA. Here the CDR3 DNA reads TGCAGCGTCGACCCCCGTGGGGATGAGCAGTTCTTC. Its protein is CSVDPRGDEQFF.

The rearrangement joins TRBV11-2 to TRBJ1-4, with 7 bases that match TRBD1. Germline V gene lookup returns CDR1 SGHAT and CDR2 FQNNGV. V shed 6 bases, J shed 6 bases, and the junction held 10 bases outside the gene matches. The CDR3 is 15 amino acids. This chain's CDR3 is CASRPNRGSYEKLFF. CDR3 in DNA: TGTGCCAGCAGACCCAACAGGGGCTCCTATGAAAAACTGTTTTTT.

The table lists this clone with a count of one. The chain is built from TRBV20-1 and TRBJ2-4, with D perhaps matching TRBD2 (7 bases). V was clipped by 3 bases and J by 3 bases, with 12 bases between them. Germline assignment: CDR1 DFQATT and CDR2 SNEGSKA (reference sequence). The CDR3 spans 14 residues. The CDR3 reads CSASGGAGKNIQYF. The CDR3 region has the DNA TGCAGTGCTAGTGGGGGGGCCGGCAAAAACATTCAGTACTTC.

The rearrangement joins TRBV19 to TRBJ1-2; 11 nucleotides align to TRBD1. The trim removed 4 bases at V and 4 bases at J, leaving 2 bases unmatched. The V gene's germline CDR1 is LNHDA and CDR2 SQIVND (reference sequence). The length of the CDR3 is 14 residues. The CDR3 spells CASSTGQGAYGYTF. The CDR3 DNA reads TGTGCCAGTAGTACTGGACAGGGGGCCTATGGCTACACCTTC.

This clone was seen more than once but under ten times. This chain joins TRBV3-1 (or the pseudogene TRBV3-2) and TRBJ2-7, with TRBD2 identical over 8 bases. V shed 3 bases, J shed 7 bases, and the junction held 8 bases outside the gene matches. Germline CDR1 is LGHDT and CDR2 is YNNKEL (reference sequence). The CDR3 is 14 amino acids. The CDR3 DNA sequence: TGTGCCAGCAGCCACCGAGCGGGAGTTAGAGAGCAGTACTTC. This translates into CASSHRAGVREQYF.

This rearrangement joins TRBV3-1 (or the pseudogene TRBV3-2) to TRBJ2-1; the match to TRBD2 covers 13 bases. V gave up 1 base and J gave up 7 bases; unmatched junction bases: 7. CDR1 and CDR2 from the germline V gene are LGHDT and YNNKEL (reference sequence). The CDR3 is 17 residues long. The CDR3 loop reads CASSQVGLAGEGNEQFF. CDR3 nucleotides: TGTGCCAGCAGCCAAGTTGGACTAGCGGGAGAAGGAAATGAGCAGTTCTTC.

This chain links TRBV27 with TRBJ2-7, with 10 bases fitting TRBD1. Trimming took 5 bases from V and 0 from J; bases not matched to a gene: 4. Germline lookup yields CDR1 MNHEY and CDR2 SMNVEV (reference sequence). CDR3 length: 15 residues. The CDR3 DNA sequence: TGTGCCAGCAGTCCAGACAGGGGGCTCTCCTACGAGCAGTACTTC. Translation gives CASSPDRGLSYEQYF.

The rearrangement uses TRBV4-2 and TRBJ1-1; possible D gene TRBD1, 6 bases. Germline loops: CDR1 LGHNA, CDR2 YNFKEQ. The CDR3 consists of 15 residues. V lost 5 bases to trimming and J lost 1 base, with 14 bases between them. CDR3 region: CASSWGAGQNTEAFF. As DNA, the CDR3 is TGTGCCAGCAGCTGGGGGGCAGGGCAGAACACTGAAGCTTTCTTT.

This rearrangement joins TRBV7-3 to TRBJ2-2; D may be TRBD2 (6 bases). V lost 3 bases and J lost 7, with 9 bases in between. The CDR3 spans 13 residues. Germline CDR1 and CDR2: SGHTA and FQGTGA. The CDR3 here is CASSLRESGELFF. CDR3 sequence (DNA): TGTGCCAGCAGCTTGCGGGAAAGCGGGGAGCTGTTTTTT.